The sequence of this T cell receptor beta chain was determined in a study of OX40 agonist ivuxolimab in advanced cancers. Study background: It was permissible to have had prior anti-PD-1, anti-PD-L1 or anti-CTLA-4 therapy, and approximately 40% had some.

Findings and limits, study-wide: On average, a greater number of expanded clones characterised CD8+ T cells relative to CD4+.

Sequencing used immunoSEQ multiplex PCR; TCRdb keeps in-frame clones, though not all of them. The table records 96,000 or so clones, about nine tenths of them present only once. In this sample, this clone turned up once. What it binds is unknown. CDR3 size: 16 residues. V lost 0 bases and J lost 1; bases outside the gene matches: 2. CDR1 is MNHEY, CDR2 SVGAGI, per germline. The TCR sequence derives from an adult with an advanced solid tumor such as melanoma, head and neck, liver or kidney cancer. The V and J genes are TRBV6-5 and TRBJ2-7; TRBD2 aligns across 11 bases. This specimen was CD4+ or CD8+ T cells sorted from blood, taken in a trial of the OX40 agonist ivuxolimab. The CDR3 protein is CASSYSGLAESYEQYF. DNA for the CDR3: TGTGCCAGCAGTTACTCGGGACTAGCGGAATCCTACGAGCAGTACTTC.